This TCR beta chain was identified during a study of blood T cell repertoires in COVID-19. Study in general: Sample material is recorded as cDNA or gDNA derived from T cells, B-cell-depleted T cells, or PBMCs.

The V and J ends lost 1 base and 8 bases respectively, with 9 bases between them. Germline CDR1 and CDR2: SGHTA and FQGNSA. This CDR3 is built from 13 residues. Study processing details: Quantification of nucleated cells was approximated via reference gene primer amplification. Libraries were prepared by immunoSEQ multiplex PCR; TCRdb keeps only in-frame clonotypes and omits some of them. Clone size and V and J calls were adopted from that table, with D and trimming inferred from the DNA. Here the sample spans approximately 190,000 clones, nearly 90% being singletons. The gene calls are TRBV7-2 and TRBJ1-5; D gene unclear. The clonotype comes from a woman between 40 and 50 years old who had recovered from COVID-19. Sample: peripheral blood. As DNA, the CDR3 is TGTGCCAGCAGCTTAGGGGCCATGGAGCCCCAGCATTTT. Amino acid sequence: CASSLGAMEPQHF.